This T cell receptor beta chain was identified during a study of CD8+ T cells in alopecia areata. As part of sample collection, lesional scalp punch biopsies and peripheral blood were taken from alopecia areata patients. This clone was recorded a few times. TCR sequencing used cDNA made by reverse transcription of extracted RNA. This table comes from immunoSEQ multiplex PCR, and its TCRdb copy is limited to in-frame clones, with some not included. Of more than 200,000 clones in the sample, around two thirds were seen once. The germline V gene encodes CDR1 SGHDT and CDR2 YYEEEE. The CDR3 totals 14 residues. The V and J ends lost 7 bases and 4 bases, in that order; junction bases with no gene match: 7.

The chain is built from TRBV5-6 and TRBJ1-4; 7 nucleotides agree with TRBD1. The TCR sequence derives from a human donor with alopecia areata. Sequenced here: CD4+ T cells sorted from blood, sampled at week 0. The CDR3 spells CASRPGQRNEKLFF. CDR3 bases: TGTGCCAGCCGCCCGGGACAGCGTAATGAAAAACTGTTTTTT.